Each of the 2 T cell receptor beta chains below was sequenced from the same sample in a study of graft-versus-host responses after intestinal transplantation (dated by TCRdb to the early 2020s). The time point label, as the study defines it: cells obtained before transplantation from donor or recipient. Mixed lymphocyte reactions plated 200,000 CFSE-labeled pre-transplant responders with 200,000 irradiated violet-dye-labeled stimulators and were cultured for five to seven days. Library preparation was by the immunoSEQ multiplex PCR assay. What TCRdb holds here is the immuneACCESS table cut down to in-frame rearrangements. Part of the clones is not present; checked against another copy, under half of the missing clones reflect an unresolved V gene, and the others are unexplained. This sample is represented by 10,000 to 15,000 clones; 30% of them were singletons. 2% to 3% of the sample goes to the ten largest clones.

This specimen was alloreactive CD8+ T cells from a mixed lymphocyte reaction culture, taken before intestinal transplant. The sample's cell subset or site label, decoded: CFSE-low proliferating T cells sorted from roughly six-day pre-transplant mixed lymphocyte reaction (GvH or HvG direction). These receptors were taken from a human patient who received an intestinal transplant.

There are a few counts of this clone. The chain uses TRBV2 and TRBJ1-2, with 7 bases identical to TRBD1. The CDR3 covers 17 residues. V was clipped by 3 bases and J by 4 bases; unmatched bases: 14. Germline CDR1 is SNHLY and CDR2 is FYNNEI. The CDR3 spells CASSDWARVTGIYGYTF. The DNA for the CDR3 is TGTGCCAGCAGTGATTGGGCCCGGGTGACAGGGATCTATGGCTACACCTTC.

V and J are TRBV4-2 and TRBJ2-7; the D is unclear. Per the germline V gene, CDR1 is LGHNA and CDR2 is YNFKEQ. This CDR3 has 16 residues. The V gene lost 0 bases and the J gene lost 4 bases, with 16 bases spanning the gap. The CDR3 region is CASSQETSSRAYEQYF. CDR3 DNA: TGTGCCAGCAGCCAAGAGACAAGCTCCAGAGCGTACGAGCAGTACTTC.